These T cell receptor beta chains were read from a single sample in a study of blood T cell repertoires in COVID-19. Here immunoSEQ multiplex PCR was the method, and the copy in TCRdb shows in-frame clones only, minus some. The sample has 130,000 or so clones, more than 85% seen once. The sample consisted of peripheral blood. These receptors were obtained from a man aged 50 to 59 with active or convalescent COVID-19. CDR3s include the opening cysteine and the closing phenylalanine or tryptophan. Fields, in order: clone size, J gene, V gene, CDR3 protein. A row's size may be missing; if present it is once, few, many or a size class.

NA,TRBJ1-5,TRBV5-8,CASSLYVTGTSNQPQHF
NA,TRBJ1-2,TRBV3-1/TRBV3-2,CASSQRQVYGYTF
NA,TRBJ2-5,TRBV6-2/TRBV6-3,CASSGRAAGGETQYF
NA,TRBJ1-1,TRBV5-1,CASTVMGGLTEAFF
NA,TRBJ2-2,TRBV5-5,CASSVWPATSGNTGELFF
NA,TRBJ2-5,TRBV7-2,CASSSMRRGGFQETQYF
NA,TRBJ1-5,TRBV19,CASSSRTGVSDQPQHF
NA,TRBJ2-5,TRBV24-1,CATSGWGDQETQYF
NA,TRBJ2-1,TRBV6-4,CASRRTSGGLFF
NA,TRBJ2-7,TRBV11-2,CASSLGGGLYEQYF
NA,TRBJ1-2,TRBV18,CASSPSRVDYGYTF
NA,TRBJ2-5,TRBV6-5,CTTRGSRQETQYF
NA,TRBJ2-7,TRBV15,CATSRDQAGYEQYF
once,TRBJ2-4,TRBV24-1,CATSDPGLAGAKNIQYF
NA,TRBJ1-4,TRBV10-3,CAISESAAGNNEKLFF
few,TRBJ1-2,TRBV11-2,CASSQGTADYGYTF
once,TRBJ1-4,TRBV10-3,CAIRDRNEKLFF
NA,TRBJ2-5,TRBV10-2,CARSEPRDRGGETQYF
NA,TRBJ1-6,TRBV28,CASSSSGASYNSPLHF
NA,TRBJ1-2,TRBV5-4,CASSSGQGVAYGYTF
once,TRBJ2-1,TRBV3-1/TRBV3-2,CASSQTGGDEQFF
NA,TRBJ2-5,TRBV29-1,CSVTSGGSETQYF
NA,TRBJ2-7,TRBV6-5,CASSFHPTGVPYEQYF
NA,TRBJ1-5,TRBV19,CASILGQGHEPQHF
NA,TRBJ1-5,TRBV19,CASSTQGGPQHF
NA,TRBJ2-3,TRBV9,CASSVGSLATDTQYF
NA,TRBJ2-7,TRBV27,CATRPGSDEQYF
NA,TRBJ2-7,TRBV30,CAWSPLRGGRGREQYF
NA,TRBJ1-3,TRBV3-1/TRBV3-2,CASSQGTGGSSNTIYF
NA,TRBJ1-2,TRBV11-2,CASSLVGGDYGYTF
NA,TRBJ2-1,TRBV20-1,CSASPGGTSSYNEQFF
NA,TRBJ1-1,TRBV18,CASSPRQLNTEAFF
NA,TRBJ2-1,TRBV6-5,CASSPGGLLDEQFF
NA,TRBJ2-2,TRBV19,CASLRQGQNTGELFF
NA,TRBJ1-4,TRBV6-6,CASSYSGQGEKLFF
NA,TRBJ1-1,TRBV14,CASSQVRGGNTEAFF
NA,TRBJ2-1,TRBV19,CASSRGTALWDEQFF
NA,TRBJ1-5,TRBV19,CASSIRWDRRNQPQHF
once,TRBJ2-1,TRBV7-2,CASSLGDPSSNEQFF
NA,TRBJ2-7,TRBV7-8,CASSPLTRTGSYEQYF
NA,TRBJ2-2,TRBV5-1,CASSPREGTGELFF
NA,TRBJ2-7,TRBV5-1,CASSRDREYEQYF
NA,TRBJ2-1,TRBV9,CASSAGLELGNEQFF
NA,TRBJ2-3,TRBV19,CASSRTSGGEDTQYF
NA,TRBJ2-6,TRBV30,CAWTISGGPYSGANVLTF
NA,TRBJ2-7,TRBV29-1,CSVGLSSYEQYF
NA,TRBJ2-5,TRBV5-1,CASSRATGTGQETQYF
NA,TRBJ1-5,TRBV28,CASTIDRPNQPQHF
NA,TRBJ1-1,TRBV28,CASRVTGGWGGAFF
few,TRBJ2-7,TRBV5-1,CASSPGLISYEQYF
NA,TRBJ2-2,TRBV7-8,CASSSGSSHTGELFF
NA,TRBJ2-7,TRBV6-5,CASNRPGQGAREQYF
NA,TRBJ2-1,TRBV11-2,CASSSGLAGYNEQFF
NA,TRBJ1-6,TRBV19,CASSIDPGGRSPLHF
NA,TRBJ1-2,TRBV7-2,CASSRGTEDPYGYTF
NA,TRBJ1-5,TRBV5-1,CASSTGGTDQPQHF
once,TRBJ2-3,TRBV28,CASSLPRGGGARDTQYF
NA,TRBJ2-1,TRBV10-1,CASSDPSYSGGAYEQFF
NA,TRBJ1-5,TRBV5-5,CASSLERNQPQHF
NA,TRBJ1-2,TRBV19,CASTKGAYFGYTF